This entry lists 19 T cell receptor beta chains sequenced from one sample in a study of CD8 T cells in ankylosing spondylitis. Each CDR3 protein gets one entry after TCRdb re-called the 5' RACE reads with MiXCR. The sample includes around 300,000 distinct CDR3 sequences, around 21% of them seen just once. Specimen: blood, either unsorted or a sorted T cell fraction (not recorded which). The receptors stem from a female donor with ankylosing spondylitis or in good health (not recorded which).

The genes are TRBV30 and TRBJ1-1; 7 nucleotides line up with TRBD1. With V trimmed by 3 bases and J by 1 base, 8 bases remained unmatched. The CDR3 consists of 15 residues. Germline loops: CDR1 GTSNPN, CDR2 SVGIG (reference sequence). The CDR3 DNA is TGTGCCTGGAGCCATCAGGGGGGTCCGAACACTGAAGCTTTCTTT. This translates into CAWSHQGGPNTEAFF. The whole variable domain, remainder taken from reference TRBV30 and TRBJ1-1, is SQTIHQWPATLVQPVGSPLSLECTVEGTSNPNLYWYRQAAGRGLQLLFYSVGIGQISSEVPQNLSASRPQDRQFILSSKKLLLSDSGFYLCAWSHQGGPNTEAFFGQGTRLTVV.

At least ten counts were recorded for this clonotype. V and J are TRBV12-3 or TRBV12-4 and TRBJ2-5; 7 bases line up with TRBD1. CDR3 size: 13 residues. The trim removed 5 bases at V and 2 bases at J, leaving 2 bases unmatched. CDR3 DNA: TGTGCCAGCAGTACGGGACAGCAAGAGACCCAGTACTTC. Its translation is CASSTGQQETQYF.

This clonotype was observed a few times. V is TRBV4-3 and J is TRBJ2-1, with 11 bases fitting TRBD2. V shed 1 base and J 1 base; nucleotides not matched to a gene: 0. Germline-derived CDR1 and CDR2 are LGHNA and YSLEER. The length of the CDR3 is 16 residues. The CDR3 bases are TGCGCCAGCAGCCAAGGACTAGCGGGGTCCTACAATGAGCAGTTCTTC. Translating it yields CASSQGLAGSYNEQFF.

Only a few counts were recorded for this clonotype. The V gene is TRBV24-1, the J gene TRBJ2-2; no clear D. The CDR3 consists of 14 residues. Germline CDR1 is KGHDR and CDR2 is SFDVKD. The V end was cut by 3 bases, the J end by 6 bases, with 10 bases between. CDR3 sequence reads: CATSDPGFAGELFF. CDR3 DNA: TGTGCCACCAGTGATCCCGGGTTTGCCGGGGAGCTGTTTTTT.

This clonotype has just a few counts. DNA of the CDR3: TGTGCCAGCAGTGAATACGAGGACAAGAACACCGGGGAGCTGTTTTTT. Protein product: CASSEYEDKNTGELFF. The J gene is TRBJ2-2, the V gene TRBV25-1; possibly TRBD1 for D (5 bases). The CDR3 totals 16 residues. Trimming removed 0 bases at V and 1 base at J, with 9 bases between. Germline V lookup: CDR1 MGHDK, CDR2 SYGVNS.

This clonotype was observed a few times. The chain joins TRBV5-1 to TRBJ1-1; possibly TRBD1 for D (5 bases). The germline V gene has CDR1 SGHRS and CDR2 YFSETQ. Trimming cost V 2 bases and J 11 bases, with 16 bases left between them. CDR3 length: 13 amino acids. The CDR3 sequence is CASSFDSQGMAFF. The CDR3 region has the DNA TGCGCCAGCAGCTTCGACAGTCAGGGTATGGCTTTCTTT.

The J gene is TRBJ1-6, the V gene TRBV27; D gene uncertain. Trimming cost V 4 bases and J 9 bases, with 16 bases left between them. Germline lookup yields CDR1 MNHEY and CDR2 SMNVEV (reference sequence). This CDR3 is 15 amino acids long. CDR3: CASSYVGGRASPLHF. The DNA of the CDR3 is TGTGCCAGCAGTTATGTAGGAGGGCGAGCTTCACCCCTCCACTTT.

This rearrangement joins TRBV15 to TRBJ2-5; maybe TRBD2 (6 bases). The CDR3 spans 17 residues. Trimming pared 0 bases from V and 5 bases from J, leaving 19 bases between. Germline V gene data show CDR1 as LNHNV and CDR2 as YYDKDF (reference sequence). CDR3 residues: CATSRDVGGSWGETQYF. DNA of the CDR3: TGTGCCACCAGCAGAGATGTAGGAGGGTCGTGGGGGGAGACCCAGTACTTC. Full variable domain (remainder filled in from reference TRBV15 and TRBJ2-5): DAMVIQNPRYQVTQFGKPVTLSCSQTLNHNVMYWYQQKSSQAPKLLFHYYDKDFNNEADTPDNFQSRRPNTSFCFLDIRSPGLGDTAMYLCATSRDVGGSWGETQYFGPGTRLLVL.

This clonotype has just a few counts. The chain carries TRBV25-1 and TRBJ2-5, with D perhaps being TRBD1 or TRBD2 (5 bases each). CDR1 and CDR2 (germline): MGHDK, SYGVNS. There are 16 residues in the CDR3. Deletions cut 5 bases from V and 5 bases from J, with 21 bases between. This chain's CDR3 is CASSPRGEGSIETQYF. As DNA, the CDR3 is TGTGCCAGCAGTCCGAGGGGCGAGGGGTCCATTGAGACCCAGTACTTC.

This clonotype was observed a handful of times. The chain recombines TRBV12-3 or TRBV12-4 with TRBJ2-7; no clear D gene. V gave up 3 bases and J gave up 0 bases, with 9 bases separating them. CDR3 length: 14 amino acids. In DNA form, the CDR3 reads TGTGCCAGCAGTTTGTCTCCCGGCTCCTACGAGCAGTACTTC. It is translated as CASSLSPGSYEQYF.

V and J are TRBV20-1 and TRBJ2-3, with no clear D. The CDR3 runs 12 residues. CDR1 and CDR2 (germline): DFQATT, SNEGSKA (reference sequence). Here the CDR3 reads CGTRLHTDTQYF. CDR3 sequence (DNA): TGCGGAACGAGGCTACACACAGATACGCAGTATTTT.

The V and J genes are TRBV27 and TRBJ2-6; 7 nucleotides line up with TRBD1. V was pared by 2 bases and J by 5 bases, with 3 bases of the junction left unmatched. Germline V gene lookup returns CDR1 MNHEY and CDR2 SMNVEV (reference sequence). This CDR3 is 15 amino acids long. The CDR3 nucleotides are TGTGCCAGCAGTTTAAGGGGGCCAAGGGCCAACGTCCTGACTTTC. It translates to CASSLRGPRANVLTF.

This clonotype was recorded many times. The chain has TRBV4-3 and TRBJ2-7, with TRBD1 identical over 10 bases. From germline, CDR1 is LGHNA and CDR2 YSLEER. V was clipped by 4 bases and J by 4 bases; unmatched bases: 7. This CDR3 comprises 15 residues. CDR3 bases: TGCGCCAGCAGCCCTCGGACAGGGGGAATTTACGAGCAGTACTTC. This translates into CASSPRTGGIYEQYF.

CDR3 in amino acids: CASQVAGFGYEQYF. The CDR3 nucleotides are TGTGCCAGCCAGGTTGCGGGCTTTGGGTACGAGCAGTACTTC. V gene TRBV6-1 combines with J gene TRBJ2-7; D may be TRBD2 (5 bases). Trimming left V 8 bases short and J 4 bases short, with 18 bases between. The germline CDR1 and CDR2 sequences are MNHNS and SASEGT. CDR3 length: 14 amino acids.

Points on this clonotype: Mismatch with germline at one junction end may stem from a read error. The chain couples TRBV30 to TRBJ2-7, with 8 bases identical to TRBD2. Germline V gene lookup returns CDR1 GTSNPN and CDR2 SVGIG (reference sequence). CDR3 length: 15 residues. The CDR3: CAWSELAGFVYGQYF. Written as DNA, the CDR3 is TGTGCCTGGAGTGAGCTAGCGGGCTTCGTCTACGGGCAGTACTTC.

This chain connects TRBV12-3 or TRBV12-4 to TRBJ2-5; D call uncertain. Between the trimmed V and J ends, which lost 2 bases and 2 bases, there was a span of 6 bases. The CDR3 spans 13 residues. The CDR3 bases are TGTGCCAGCAGTTTAAACTGGCAAGAGACCCAGTACTTC. Translating it yields CASSLNWQETQYF.

The chain recombines TRBV15 with TRBJ2-3; D may be TRBD2 (6 bases). The V gene's germline CDR1 is LNHNV and CDR2 YYDKDF (reference sequence). The CDR3 runs 17 residues. Trimming shortened V by 5 bases and J by 2 bases, and 20 bases separated the two germline ends. CDR3: CATSALRGGLITDTQYF. The CDR3 nucleotides are TGTGCCACCAGCGCCCTCCGTGGGGGACTGATCACAGATACGCAGTATTTT.

The rearrangement links TRBV10-2 to TRBJ1-2; 7 positions match TRBD1. Germline lookup yields CDR1 WSHSY and CDR2 SAAADI. The V gene end was trimmed by 6 bases and the J gene end by 0 bases; junction bases not matched to a gene: 7. This CDR3 has 15 amino acids. CDR3 sequence: CASREFRGTNYGYTF. CDR3 coding DNA: TGCGCCAGCAGAGAATTCAGGGGGACTAACTATGGCTACACCTTC.

This clonotype occurred many times. V usage is TRBV28 and J usage is TRBJ2-5; tentatively, D is TRBD1 (6 bases). This CDR3 has 16 amino acids. Germline V gives CDR1 MDHEN, CDR2 SYDVKM. V was shortened by 6 bases and J by 4 bases, with 21 bases between the two germline ends. The CDR3 loop is CASSLYQQGYRETQYF. In DNA form, the CDR3 reads TGTGCCAGCAGCCTTTATCAACAGGGTTACCGAGAGACCCAGTACTTC.